The T cell receptor (beta chain) under discussion was sequenced for a study of vaccination and CD4 T cells after COVID-19. Regarding the study as a whole: A comparatively limited set of convalescent patients was examined, with no early post-infection timepoints.

The treatment was: approximately 10-day PBMC culture with coronavirus spike peptide pools or control peptides (ViraFEST assay). Those CD4+ T cells from the unexposed donor predate the COVID-19 pandemic (2011-2018). Peptide pools at 8 to 10 ug/ml, together with 10 IU/ml IL-2, were added to cultures of 1.5 million to 2.5 million PBMCs per well. The assay that was used to sequence DNA from cultured CD4+ T cells was the Oncomine TCR Beta short-read assay. Cultured CD4+ T cells yielded the extracted genomic DNA. TCRdb analysed the PCR reads with MiXCR anew, one entry per CDR3 protein. Among 700 or so distinct CDR3 sequences listed, roughly 14% were seen once. Judged by abundance, this clonotype is large. What it binds is unknown. CDR3 length: 14 residues. CDR1 KGHDR and CDR2 SFDVKD come from the germline V gene. Deletions cut 4 bases from V and 3 bases from J, with 8 bases between.

This chain joins TRBV24-1 and TRBJ2-2; tentatively, D is TRBD1 (5 bases). The sample taken for sequencing was CD4+ T cells from blood, cultured in vitro. The clonotype originates from a human donor in good health. Here the CDR3 DNA reads TGTGCCACCAGTGACGAAGGGGACACCGGGGAGCTGTTTTTT. Amino acid sequence: CATSDEGDTGELFF.